The clone carrying this T cell receptor (beta chain) was seen more than once but under ten times. CDR3 length equals 13 residues. CDR1 is MNHNS and CDR2 is SASEGT in the germline V gene. V was pared by 2 bases and J by 8 bases, with 12 bases between. This entry comes from a study of blood T cell repertoires in COVID-19. About the study: COVID-19 samples collected from the United States, Italy and Spain covered acute and convalescent phases. The cDNA or gDNA used as material had been derived from T cells, B-cell-depleted T cells, or PBMCs.

In the authors' workflow: Estimated nucleated cell counts came from reference gene primer amplification. Profiling relied on immunoSEQ multiplex PCR, and the TCRdb table lists in-frame clones only, not all of them. The DNA was the basis for D and trimming; V, J and clone size are from that table. The sample has about 180,000 clones, just over 85% seen once. The rearrangement links TRBV6-1 to TRBJ1-2; D possibly corresponds to TRBD1 (6 bases). The TCR was taken from a man aged 50 to 59 with active or convalescent COVID-19. Sequencing input: peripheral blood. In DNA form, the CDR3 reads TGTGCCAGCAGTGAACAGGGGCGAGGGGGCTACACCTTC. As protein: CASSEQGRGGYTF.